This T cell receptor beta chain emerged from a study of blood T cell repertoires in COVID-19. Study overall: Acute-phase and convalescent COVID-19 samples originated in the United States, Italy and Spain. In each case, the material was cDNA or gDNA derived from T cells, B-cell-depleted T cells, or PBMCs.

The CDR3 totals 15 residues. The germline V gene has CDR1 SGHVS and CDR2 FNYEAQ. V was pared by 2 bases and J by 7 bases, with 12 bases between. Authors' analysis steps: For nucleated cells, counts were estimated from reference gene primer amplification. Repertoires were generated with immunoSEQ multiplex PCR, while TCRdb's copy carries only in-frame clones and drops some. V and J calls and clone size come straight from that table; D and trimming were deduced from the DNA. This sample has some 240,000 clones, with more than 75% found just once. The sequencing sample was made of peripheral blood. The sequence was collected from a woman aged 60-75 years with active or convalescent COVID-19. The chain employs TRBV7-6 and TRBJ1-6; possible D gene TRBD1, 6 bases. CDR3 sequence reads: CASSLNPQGNSPLHF. The CDR3 nucleotides read TGTGCCAGCAGCTTAAACCCCCAGGGGAATTCACCCCTCCACTTT.